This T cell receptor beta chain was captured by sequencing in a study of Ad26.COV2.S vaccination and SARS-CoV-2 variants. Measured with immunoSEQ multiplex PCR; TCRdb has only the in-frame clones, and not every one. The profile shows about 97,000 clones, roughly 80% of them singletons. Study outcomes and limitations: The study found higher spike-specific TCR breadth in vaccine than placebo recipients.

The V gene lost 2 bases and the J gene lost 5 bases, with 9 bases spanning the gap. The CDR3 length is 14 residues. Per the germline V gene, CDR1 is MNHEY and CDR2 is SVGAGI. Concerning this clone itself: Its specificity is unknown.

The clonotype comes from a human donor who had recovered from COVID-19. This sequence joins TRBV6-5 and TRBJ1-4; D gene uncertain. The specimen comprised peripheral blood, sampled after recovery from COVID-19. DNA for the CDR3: TGTGCCAGCAGTTACGGAAACTCAAATGAAAAACTGTTTTTT. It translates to CASSYGNSNEKLFF.